A selection of T cell receptor beta chains follows, all from one sample in a study of cytomegalovirus exposure and HLA in healthy donors. Profiled with immunoSEQ multiplex PCR; TCRdb holds only in-frame clones, not every one. The sample lists approximately 130,000 clones, roughly 9% seen once, with around 6% in the top ten. Material for sequencing was PBMCs. These receptor sequences come from a middle-aged woman in good health and CMV-seropositive. CDR3s include the opening cysteine and the closing phenylalanine or tryptophan. A D gene is named only where the DNA matches it firmly. Not all rows give a size; the values are once, few, many and, for expanded clones, a class.

cdr3_aa	cdr3_nt	d_call	v_call	j_call	clone_size
CASSEGAGVSTDTQYF	TGTGCCAGCAGTGAAGGAGCGGGGGTTAGCACAGATACGCAGTATTTT	TRBD2	TRBV2	TRBJ2-3	.
CASSQNRGRPGELFF	TGTGCCAGCAGCCAAAATAGGGGGCGCCCCGGGGAGCTGTTTTTT	TRBD1	TRBV11-2	TRBJ2-2	.
CASSESRVSEKLFF	TGTGCCAGCAGTGAATCCAGGGTTAGTGAAAAACTGTTTTTT	.	TRBV6-1	TRBJ1-4	few
CASSPEEDQPQHF	TGTGCCAGCAGTCCCGAGGAGGATCAGCCCCAGCATTTT	.	TRBV2	TRBJ1-5	.
CASSGTGGLYNEQFF	TGTGCCAGCAGCGGGACAGGGGGCTTATACAATGAGCAGTTCTTC	TRBD1	TRBV9	TRBJ2-1	few
CASSLSGFRNSNQPQHF	TGTGCCAGCAGTTTATCGGGCTTCAGAAATAGCAATCAGCCCCAGCATTTT	.	TRBV27	TRBJ1-5	few
CASTGTELNEQYF	TGCGCCAGCACCGGGACAGAACTTAACGAGCAGTACTTC	TRBD1	TRBV10-1	TRBJ2-7	.
CASSWTANEQFF	TGTGCCAGCAGTTGGACAGCCAATGAGCAGTTCTTC	.	TRBV5-4	TRBJ2-1	.
CASSLTGYSPLHF	TGTGCCAGCAGCCTTACAGGCTATTCACCCCTCCACTTT	.	TRBV14	TRBJ1-6	few
CASSFQGVAEAFF	TGTGCCAGCAGCTTTCAGGGGGTCGCTGAAGCTTTCTTT	TRBD1	TRBV7-9	TRBJ1-1	.
CASRPGDRGYNEQFF	TGTGCCAGCAGGCCGGGGGACAGGGGATACAATGAGCAGTTCTTC	TRBD1	TRBV25-1	TRBJ2-1	.
CASRMTGADSNQPQHF	TGTGCCAGCCGTATGACAGGAGCGGATAGCAATCAGCCCCAGCATTTT	.	TRBV5-5	TRBJ1-5	.
CASSLQGDHNEQFF	TGTGCCAGCAGCTTACAGGGGGACCACAATGAGCAGTTCTTC	TRBD1	TRBV7-3	TRBJ2-1	.
CASSHPSGAPPDTQYF	TGTGCCAGCAGCCACCCTAGCGGGGCGCCGCCGGATACGCAGTATTTT	TRBD2	TRBV7-7	TRBJ2-3	.
CASSLLAGGSGNEQFF	TGTGCCAGCAGCTTGTTAGCGGGGGGTTCGGGCAATGAGCAGTTCTTC	TRBD2	TRBV5-8	TRBJ2-1	many
CASSSGGTQYF	TGCGCCAGCAGCTCCGGGGGTACGCAGTATTTT	.	TRBV10-1	TRBJ2-3	.
CASSLVGGQGIYEQYF	TGTGCCAGCAGCTTAGTCGGGGGACAGGGAATTTACGAGCAGTACTTC	TRBD1	TRBV7-8	TRBJ2-7	few
CASSPPPGHYGYTF	TGTGCCAGCTCACCACCGCCAGGCCACTATGGCTACACCTTC	.	TRBV18	TRBJ1-2	.
CASRNGLGPTDEQYF	TGCGCCAGCAGAAATGGGCTGGGTCCCACGGACGAGCAGTACTTC	.	TRBV5-1	TRBJ2-7	.
CASSEGSRGPTDTQYF	TGTGCCAGCAGCGAGGGCTCGCGGGGTCCCACAGATACGCAGTATTTT	.	TRBV11-3	TRBJ2-3	.
CASSQDTGVAGKNEQFF	TGTGCCAGCAGCCAAGATACCGGGGTAGCGGGGAAAAATGAGCAGTTCTTC	TRBD2	TRBV4-2	TRBJ2-1	.
CASSWGHEQFF	TGTGCCAGCAGTTGGGGCCATGAGCAGTTCTTC	.	TRBV6-5	TRBJ2-1	few
CASSQAPVEVSDSPLHF	TGTGCCAGCAGCCAAGCCCCCGTCGAGGTTTCTGATTCACCCCTCCACTTT	.	TRBV4-2	TRBJ1-6	few
CAWRTGGGKAFF	TGTGCCTGGAGAACAGGGGGCGGAAAAGCTTTCTTT	TRBD1	TRBV30	TRBJ1-1	few
CASSRSDEQFF	TGTGCCAGCAGCAGGTCGGATGAGCAGTTCTTC	.	TRBV6-6	TRBJ2-1	.
CASSVSGGPGELFF	TGCGCCAGCAGCGTCTCAGGGGGCCCCGGGGAGCTGTTTTTT	TRBD1	TRBV5-1	TRBJ2-2	few
CASSPGQGGEQYF	TGCGCCAGCAGCCCCGGGCAGGGAGGCGAGCAGTACTTC	.	TRBV5-1	TRBJ2-7	.
CASSSRVQGSNEKLFF	TGTGCCAGCTCATCAAGGGTCCAGGGGTCTAATGAAAAACTGTTTTTT	.	TRBV18	TRBJ1-4	.
CASSGLRDSYGYTF	TGTGCCAGCAGTGGTCTCAGGGATTCCTATGGCTACACCTTC	.	TRBV2	TRBJ1-2	.
CASSLDTNTGELFF	TGCGCCAGCAGCTTGGATACGAACACCGGGGAGCTGTTTTTT	.	TRBV5-1	TRBJ2-2	.
CATSRDPGREETQYF	TGTGCCACCAGCAGAGATCCCGGGAGGGAAGAGACCCAGTACTTC	TRBD2	TRBV15	TRBJ2-5	few
CASSYDDRNTGELFF	TGTGCCAGCAGTTACGATGACAGGAACACCGGGGAGCTGTTTTTT	.	TRBV6-5	TRBJ2-2	few
CASSEFGSSSYNEQFF	TGTGCCAGCAGTGAATTTGGTTCTAGCTCCTACAATGAGCAGTTCTTC	.	TRBV6-1	TRBJ2-1	few
CASSFRQGPHEQYF	TGCGCCAGCAGCTTTCGACAGGGACCACACGAGCAGTACTTC	TRBD1	TRBV5-1	TRBJ2-7	.
CASDRVQKETQYF	TGTGCCAGCGACAGGGTTCAGAAAGAGACCCAGTACTTC	TRBD1	TRBV2	TRBJ2-5	few
CASSLQGAGEKLFF	TGTGCCAGCAGCTTGCAGGGGGCGGGGGAAAAACTGTTTTTT	TRBD1	TRBV5-6	TRBJ1-4	few
CASSDRGLGTEAFF	TGTGCCAGCAGTGACAGGGGGCTGGGAACTGAAGCTTTCTTT	TRBD1	TRBV6-1	TRBJ1-1	few
CAWSSDREDSPLHF	TGTGCCTGGAGTTCGGACAGGGAGGATTCACCCCTCCACTTT	TRBD1	TRBV30	TRBJ1-6	.
CAWSVGQGEATNEKLFF	TGTGCCTGGAGTGTAGGACAGGGGGAAGCAACTAATGAAAAACTGTTTTTT	TRBD1	TRBV30	TRBJ1-4	.
CASSLGGGVGADTQYF	TGTGCCAGCAGCTTAGGAGGAGGGGTAGGCGCAGATACGCAGTATTTT	.	TRBV7-2	TRBJ2-3	.
CASRAGTYSGANVLTF	TGTGCCAGCAGAGCCGGGACTTACTCTGGGGCCAACGTCCTGACTTTC	.	TRBV2	TRBJ2-6	few
CASSLVLAGGKETQYF	TGTGCCAGCAGCTTGGTACTAGCGGGGGGGAAAGAGACCCAGTACTTC	TRBD2	TRBV5-4	TRBJ2-5	many
CAWSVARVSYGYTF	TGTGCCTGGAGTGTAGCCAGGGTGAGCTATGGCTACACCTTC	.	TRBV30	TRBJ1-2	few
CASSPMPGQGFADTQYF	TGTGCCAGCAGCCCAATGCCGGGACAGGGATTCGCAGATACGCAGTATTTT	TRBD1	TRBV27	TRBJ2-3	.
CAWSKGRGYTGELFF	TGTGCCTGGAGTAAAGGGAGGGGGTACACCGGGGAGCTGTTTTTT	.	TRBV30	TRBJ2-2	few
CATSRVGGGGWHEQYF	TGTGCCACCAGCAGAGTAGGGGGAGGGGGGTGGCACGAGCAGTACTTC	.	TRBV15	TRBJ2-7	.
CASSQASSRDTEAFF	TGTGCCAGCAGCCAAGCCAGTAGCCGGGACACTGAAGCTTTCTTT	.	TRBV4-2	TRBJ1-1	.
CASSNLLFRGVETEAFF	TGTGCCAGCAGCAATCTTCTGTTTCGCGGGGTGGAGACTGAAGCTTTCTTT	.	TRBV21-1	TRBJ1-1	.
CASSSPGQGQALATNEKLFF	TGCGCCAGCAGCTCTCCGGGACAGGGCCAAGCTCTTGCAACTAATGAAAAACTGTTTTTT	TRBD1	TRBV5-1	TRBJ1-4	few
CASSGGTDYEQYF	TGTGCCAGCAGTGGGGGGACCGACTACGAGCAGTACTTC	.	TRBV9	TRBJ2-7	.
CASSERNYGYTF	TGTGCCAGCAGTGAGAGGAACTATGGCTACACCTTC	.	TRBV6-1	TRBJ1-2	.